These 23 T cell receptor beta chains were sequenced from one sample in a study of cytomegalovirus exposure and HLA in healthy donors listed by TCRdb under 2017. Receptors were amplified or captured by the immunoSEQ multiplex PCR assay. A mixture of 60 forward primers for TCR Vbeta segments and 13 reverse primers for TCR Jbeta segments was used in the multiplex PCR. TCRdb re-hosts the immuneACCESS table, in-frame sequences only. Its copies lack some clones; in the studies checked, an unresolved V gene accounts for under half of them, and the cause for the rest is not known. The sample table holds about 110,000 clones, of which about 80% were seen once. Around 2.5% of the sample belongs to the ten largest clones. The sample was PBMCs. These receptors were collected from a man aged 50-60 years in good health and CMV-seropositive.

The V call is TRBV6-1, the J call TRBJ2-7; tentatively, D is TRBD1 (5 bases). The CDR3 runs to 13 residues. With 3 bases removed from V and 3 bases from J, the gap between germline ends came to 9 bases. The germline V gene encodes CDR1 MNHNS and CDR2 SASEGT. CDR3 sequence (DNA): TGTGCCAGCAGTGAGTCAGGGCACTACGAGCAGTACTTC. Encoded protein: CASSESGHYEQYF.

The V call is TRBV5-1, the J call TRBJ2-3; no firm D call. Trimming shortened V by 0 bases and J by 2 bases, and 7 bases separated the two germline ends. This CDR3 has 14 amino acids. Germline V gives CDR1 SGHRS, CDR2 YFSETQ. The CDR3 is CASSLDRATDTQYF. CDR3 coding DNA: TGCGCCAGCAGCTTGGACAGAGCCACAGATACGCAGTATTTT.

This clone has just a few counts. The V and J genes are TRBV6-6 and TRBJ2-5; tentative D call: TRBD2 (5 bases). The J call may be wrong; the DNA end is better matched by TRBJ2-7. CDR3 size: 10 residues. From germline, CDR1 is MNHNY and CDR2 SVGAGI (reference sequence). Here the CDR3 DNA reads TGTGCCATTTCCGGGAACGAGCAGTACTTC. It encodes CAISGNEQYF.

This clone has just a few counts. CDR3 amino acids: CASSAGLAPDNEQFF. As DNA, the CDR3 is TGTGCCAGCAGTGCGGGACTAGCACCCGACAATGAGCAGTTCTTC. This rearrangement joins TRBV25-1 to TRBJ2-1, with 9 bases that match TRBD2. This CDR3 spans 15 amino acids. V lost 4 bases and J lost 5; bases outside the gene matches: 6. CDR1 and CDR2 (germline): MGHDK, SYGVNS.

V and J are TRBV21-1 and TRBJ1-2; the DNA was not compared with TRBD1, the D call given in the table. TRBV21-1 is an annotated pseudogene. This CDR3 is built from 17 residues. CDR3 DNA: TGTGCCAGCAGCACTTGGACAGGGAGAGGGGATAGCGGTGGCTACACCTTC. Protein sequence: CASSTWTGRGDSGGYTF.

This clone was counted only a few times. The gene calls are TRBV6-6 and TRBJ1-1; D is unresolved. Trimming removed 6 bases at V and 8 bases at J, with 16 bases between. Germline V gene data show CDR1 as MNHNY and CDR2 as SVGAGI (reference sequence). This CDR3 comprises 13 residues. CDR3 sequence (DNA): TGTGCCAGCAGCCCCACAGCCGGAATCGAAGCTTTCTTT. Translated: CASSPTAGIEAFF.

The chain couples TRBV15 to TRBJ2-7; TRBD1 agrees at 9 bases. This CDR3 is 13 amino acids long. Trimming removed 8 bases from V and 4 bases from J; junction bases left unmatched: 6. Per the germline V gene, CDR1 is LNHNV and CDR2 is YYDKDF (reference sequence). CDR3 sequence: CATAGTGRYEQYF. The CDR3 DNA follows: TGTGCCACCGCCGGGACAGGGAGATACGAGCAGTACTTC.

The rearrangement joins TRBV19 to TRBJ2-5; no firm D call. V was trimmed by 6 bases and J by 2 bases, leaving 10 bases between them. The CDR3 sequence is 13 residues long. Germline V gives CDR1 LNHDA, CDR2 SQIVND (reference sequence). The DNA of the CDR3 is TGTGCCAGTAGCAGAGCGCTACAAGAGACCCAGTACTTC. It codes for CASSRALQETQYF.

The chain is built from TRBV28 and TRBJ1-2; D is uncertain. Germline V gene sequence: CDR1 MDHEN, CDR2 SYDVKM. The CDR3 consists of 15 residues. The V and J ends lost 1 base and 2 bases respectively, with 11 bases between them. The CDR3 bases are TGTGCCAGCAGTTTATTCCAAACACAGAACTATGGCTACACCTTC. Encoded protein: CASSLFQTQNYGYTF.

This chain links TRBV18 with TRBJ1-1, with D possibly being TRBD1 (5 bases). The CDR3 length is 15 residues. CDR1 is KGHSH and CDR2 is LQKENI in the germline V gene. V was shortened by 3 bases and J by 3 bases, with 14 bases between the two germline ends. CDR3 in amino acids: CASSPTPGGYTEAFF. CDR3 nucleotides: TGTGCCAGCTCACCGACACCGGGGGGGTACACTGAAGCTTTCTTT.

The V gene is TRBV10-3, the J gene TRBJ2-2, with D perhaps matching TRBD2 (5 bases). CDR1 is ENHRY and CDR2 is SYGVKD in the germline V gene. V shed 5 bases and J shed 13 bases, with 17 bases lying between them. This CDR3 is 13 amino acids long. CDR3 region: CAISTGNKEGLFF. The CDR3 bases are TGTGCCATCAGTACGGGGAATAAAGAGGGGCTGTTTTTT.

CDR3 DNA: TGTGCCAGCAGTGAAGCTGCAGGGAAGAGCTCTGGAAACACCATATATTTT. It codes for CASSEAAGKSSGNTIYF. V usage is TRBV2 and J usage is TRBJ1-3; D is possibly TRBD1 (5 bases). CDR3 length: 17 residues. V lost 0 bases to trimming and J lost 0 bases, with 12 bases between them. Looked up from germline, CDR1 is SNHLY and CDR2 is FYNNEI.

CDR3 in DNA: TGCGCCAGCAGCCAAGTCTTTAAGGGGGATCTTGAGCAGTACTTC. The encoded protein is CASSQVFKGDLEQYF. The V gene is TRBV4-1, the J gene TRBJ2-7; D is possibly TRBD1 (6 bases). V lost 1 base and J 7 bases, leaving 17 bases between the germline ends. Germline V gives CDR1 MGHRA, CDR2 YSYEKL. This CDR3 spans 15 amino acids.

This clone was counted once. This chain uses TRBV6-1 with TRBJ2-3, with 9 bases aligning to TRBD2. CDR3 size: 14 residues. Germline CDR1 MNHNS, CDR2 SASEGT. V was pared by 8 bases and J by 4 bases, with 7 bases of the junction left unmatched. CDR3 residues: CASQAGGRADTQYF. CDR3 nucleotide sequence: TGTGCCAGCCAAGCGGGGGGCCGGGCAGATACGCAGTATTTT.

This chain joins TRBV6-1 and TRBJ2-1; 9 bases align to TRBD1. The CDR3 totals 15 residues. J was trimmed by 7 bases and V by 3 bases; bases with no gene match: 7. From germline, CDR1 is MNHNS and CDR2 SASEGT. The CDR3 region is CASSEKTGGRNEQFF. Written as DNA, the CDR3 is TGTGCCAGCAGTGAGAAAACAGGGGGCCGAAATGAGCAGTTCTTC.

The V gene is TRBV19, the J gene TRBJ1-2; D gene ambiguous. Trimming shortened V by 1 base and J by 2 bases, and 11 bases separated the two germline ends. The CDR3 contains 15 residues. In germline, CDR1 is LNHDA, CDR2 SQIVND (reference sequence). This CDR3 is CASSIVFERNYGYTF. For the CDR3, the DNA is TGTGCCAGTAGTATAGTTTTTGAGCGAAACTATGGCTACACCTTC.

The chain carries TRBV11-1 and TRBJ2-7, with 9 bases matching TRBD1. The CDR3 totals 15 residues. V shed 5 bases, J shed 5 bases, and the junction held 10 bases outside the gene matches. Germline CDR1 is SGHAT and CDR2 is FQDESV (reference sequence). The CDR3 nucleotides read TGTGCCAGCAGCAACCAACGGACAGGGGAAGACGAGCAGTACTTC. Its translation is CASSNQRTGEDEQYF.

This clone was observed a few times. The CDR3 region is CASTEGGRADTQYF. The DNA for the CDR3 is TGTGCCAGCACCGAAGGCGGGAGGGCAGATACGCAGTATTTT. The chain joins TRBV7-8 to TRBJ2-3, with TRBD2 identical over 9 bases. CDR1 is SGHVS and CDR2 is FQNEAQ in the germline V gene. This CDR3 is built from 14 residues. The V and J ends lost 7 bases and 4 bases, in that order; junction bases with no gene match: 6.

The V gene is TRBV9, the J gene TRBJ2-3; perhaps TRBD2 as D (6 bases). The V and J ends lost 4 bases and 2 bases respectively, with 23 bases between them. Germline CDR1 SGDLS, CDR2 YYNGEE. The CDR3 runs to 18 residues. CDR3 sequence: CASSPTSPTRGLTDTQYF. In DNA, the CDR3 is TGTGCCAGCAGCCCCACCTCCCCCACTAGGGGACTCACAGATACGCAGTATTTT.

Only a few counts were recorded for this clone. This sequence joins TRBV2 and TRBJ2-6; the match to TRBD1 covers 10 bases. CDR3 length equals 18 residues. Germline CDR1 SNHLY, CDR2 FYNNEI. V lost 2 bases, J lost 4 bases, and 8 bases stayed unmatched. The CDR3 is CASSERGTGVRGANVLTF. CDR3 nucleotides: TGTGCCAGCAGTGAACGCGGGACAGGGGTACGAGGGGCCAACGTCCTGACTTTC.

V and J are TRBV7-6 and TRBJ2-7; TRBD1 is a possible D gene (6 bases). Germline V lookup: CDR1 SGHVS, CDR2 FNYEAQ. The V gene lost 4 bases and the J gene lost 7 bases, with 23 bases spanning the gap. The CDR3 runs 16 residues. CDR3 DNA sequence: TGTGCCAGCAGCTCGACCCCCGGGACACCCCTTTTAGAGCAGTACTTC. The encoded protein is CASSSTPGTPLLEQYF.

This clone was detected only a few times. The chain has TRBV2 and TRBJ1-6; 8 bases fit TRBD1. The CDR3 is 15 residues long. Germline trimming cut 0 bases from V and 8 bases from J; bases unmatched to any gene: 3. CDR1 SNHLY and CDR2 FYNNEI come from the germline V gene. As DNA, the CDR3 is TGTGCCAGCAGTGAAGCTGGACAGGGCTATTCACCCCTCCACTTT. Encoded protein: CASSEAGQGYSPLHF.

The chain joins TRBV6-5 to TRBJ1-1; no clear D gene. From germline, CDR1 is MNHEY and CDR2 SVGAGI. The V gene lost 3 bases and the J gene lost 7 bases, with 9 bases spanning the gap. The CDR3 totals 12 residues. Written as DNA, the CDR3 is TGTGCCAGCAGTTATGTGCGGGATGAAGCTTTCTTT. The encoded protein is CASSYVRDEAFF.